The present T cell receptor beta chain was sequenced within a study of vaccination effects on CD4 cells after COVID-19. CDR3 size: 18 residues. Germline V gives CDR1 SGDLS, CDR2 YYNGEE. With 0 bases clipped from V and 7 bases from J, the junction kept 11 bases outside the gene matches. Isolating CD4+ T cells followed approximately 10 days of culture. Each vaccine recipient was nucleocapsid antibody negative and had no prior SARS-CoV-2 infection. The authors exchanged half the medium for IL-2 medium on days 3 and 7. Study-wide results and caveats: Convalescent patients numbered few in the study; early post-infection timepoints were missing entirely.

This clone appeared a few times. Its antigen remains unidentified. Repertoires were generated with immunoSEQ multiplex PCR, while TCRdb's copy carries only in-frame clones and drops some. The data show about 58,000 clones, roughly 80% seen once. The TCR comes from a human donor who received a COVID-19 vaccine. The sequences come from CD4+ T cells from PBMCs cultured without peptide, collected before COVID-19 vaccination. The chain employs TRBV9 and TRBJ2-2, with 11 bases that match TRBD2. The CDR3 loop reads CASSVDVLAGGRRGELFF. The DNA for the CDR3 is TGTGCCAGCAGCGTAGATGTGCTAGCGGGGGGCCGTCGCGGGGAGCTGTTTTTT.